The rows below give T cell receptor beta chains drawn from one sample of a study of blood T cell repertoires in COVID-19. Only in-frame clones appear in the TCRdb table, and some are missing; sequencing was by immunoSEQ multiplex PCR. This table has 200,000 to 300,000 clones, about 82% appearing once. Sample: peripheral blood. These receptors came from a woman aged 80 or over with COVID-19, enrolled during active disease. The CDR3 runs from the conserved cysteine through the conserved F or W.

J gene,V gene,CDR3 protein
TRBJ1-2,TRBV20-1,CSAQNGYTF
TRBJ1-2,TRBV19,CASHFGTRGDYGYTF
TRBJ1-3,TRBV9,CASSVGLTGGGTIYF
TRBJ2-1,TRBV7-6,CASSVVPGQGANEQFF
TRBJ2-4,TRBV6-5,CASRLPGLNIQYF
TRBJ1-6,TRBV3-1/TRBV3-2,CASTPRGSSYNSPLHF
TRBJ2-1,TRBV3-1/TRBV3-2,CASSQWERGLANNEQFF
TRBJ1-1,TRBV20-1,CSARDSSEAFF
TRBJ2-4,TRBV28,CASSFSDSVAKNIQYF
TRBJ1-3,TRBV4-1,CASSQVQTVSGNTIYF
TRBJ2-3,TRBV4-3,CASSQEVRDTQYF
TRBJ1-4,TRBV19,CASSMRDEKLFF
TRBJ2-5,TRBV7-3,CASSSTSGETQYF
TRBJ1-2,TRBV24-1,CATSGQGNYGYTF
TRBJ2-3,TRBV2,CASRAWTGGSTDTQYF
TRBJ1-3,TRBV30,CAWSAGSGNTIYF
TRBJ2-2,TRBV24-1,CATASDSPNTGELFF
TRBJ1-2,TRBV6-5,CASSWGGSYGYTF
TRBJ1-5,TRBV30,CAWSRARGLVNQPQHF
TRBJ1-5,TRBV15,CATSRDKSQPNQPQHF
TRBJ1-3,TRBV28,CASSPHGPSSGNTIYF
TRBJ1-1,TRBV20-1,CSGRQQIEAFF
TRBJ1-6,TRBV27,CASSLRMSGFSYNSPLHF
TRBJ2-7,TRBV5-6,CASSSTGTGIEQYF
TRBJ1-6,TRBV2,CASTRDTQYSYNSPLHF
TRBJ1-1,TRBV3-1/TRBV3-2,CASSLGDRVPEAFF
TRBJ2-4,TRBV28,CASSPNPPGLAKNIQYF
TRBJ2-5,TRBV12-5,CASRRGGAGETQYF
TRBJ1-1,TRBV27,CASRSGSMNTEAFF
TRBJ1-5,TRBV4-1,CASSHRDRYQPQHF
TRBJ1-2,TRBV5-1,CASSSLQGAVGYTF
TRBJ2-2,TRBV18,CASSPPQGDRELFF
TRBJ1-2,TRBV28,CASRGGNYGYTF
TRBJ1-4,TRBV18,CASSPPSGLEGGEKLFF
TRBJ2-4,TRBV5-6,CASSLRGTVQYF
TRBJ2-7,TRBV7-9,CASSLRSDKLREQYF
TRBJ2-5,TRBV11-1,CASSLRGAETQYF
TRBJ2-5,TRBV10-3,CATRRDRGREETQYF
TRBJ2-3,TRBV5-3,CARSLVSSGGCGTQYF
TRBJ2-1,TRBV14,CASSQSGDNEQFF
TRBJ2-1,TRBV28,CASSLRDRGWNEQFF
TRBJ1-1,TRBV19,CASSTTVKAFF